This T cell receptor beta chain was documented in a study of blood T cell repertoires in COVID-19. Study background: Donors in the United States, Italy and Spain gave samples during acute or convalescent COVID-19. In each case, the material was cDNA or gDNA derived from T cells, B-cell-depleted T cells, or PBMCs.

Germline CDR1 and CDR2: SGDLS and YYNGEE. The CDR3 has 20 amino acids. The trim removed 4 bases at V and 1 base at J, leaving 13 bases unmatched. How the authors handled the data: Amplification with reference gene primers provided the estimates of nucleated cell counts. Some clones are missing from TCRdb's copy, which holds only in-frame ones; the method was immunoSEQ multiplex PCR. V and J calls and clone size are as listed in that table; D and trimming were resolved from the DNA. The data contain about 190,000 clones, approximately 80% of them singletons. The TCR comes from a woman aged 45-60 years with acute or convalescent COVID-19. Source material: peripheral blood. The chain employs TRBV9 and TRBJ2-3; TRBD2 matches at 15 bases. The CDR3 here is CASSPWTSGGVYLGTDTQYF. CDR3 in DNA: TGTGCCAGCAGCCCATGGACTAGCGGGGGGGTCTACCTGGGCACAGATACGCAGTATTTT.